The 31 T cell receptor beta chains reported below all come from one sample, sequenced in a study of lymphopenia after photon versus proton radiotherapy. Profiled with immunoSEQ multiplex PCR; TCRdb holds only in-frame clones, not every one. The sample carries some 27,000 clones, about four fifths recorded once. The sample consisted of peripheral blood, taken from a patient treated with photon-based radiotherapy. The receptor set was obtained from a man aged 45-60 years with gastric cancer.

The rearrangement links TRBV5-1 to TRBJ2-3; D not certain. V gave up 0 bases and J gave up 6 bases, with 8 bases separating them. The CDR3 spans 13 residues. The germline gives CDR1 SGHRS, CDR2 YFSETQ. The CDR3 reads CASSLALGDTQYF. In DNA form, the CDR3 reads TGCGCCAGCAGCTTGGCTTTGGGGGATACGCAGTATTTT.

V gene TRBV12-5 combines with J gene TRBJ2-5, with a tentative D call TRBD2 (5 bases). V lost 0 bases and J lost 5, with 22 bases in between. The CDR3 contains 18 residues. CDR1 and CDR2 (germline): LGHNT, FRNRAP. The CDR3 DNA reads TGTGCTAGTGGTTTGGTAAGAGATGGGCAGCGGAGGATCGAGACCCAGTACTTC. Amino acid sequence: CASGLVRDGQRRIETQYF. Supplemented by reference TRBV12-5 and TRBJ2-5, the full variable domain reads DARVTQTPRHKVTEMGQEVTMRCQPILGHNTVFWYRQTMMQGLELLAYFRNRAPLDDSGMPKDRFSAEMPDATLATLKIQPSEPRDSAVYFCASGLVRDGQRRIETQYFGPGTRLLVL.

This clone was found a few times. The chain links TRBV18 to TRBJ2-2; no clear D. Trimming cost V 2 bases and J 3 bases, with 4 bases left between them. Germline assignment: CDR1 KGHSH and CDR2 LQKENI. The CDR3 has 13 amino acids. The CDR3 bases are TGTGCCAGCTCACCAGGGCACACCGGGGAGCTGTTTTTT. Encoded protein: CASSPGHTGELFF.

DNA for the CDR3: TGTGCCAGTAGGAGACTAGCGGGGGCAACGAGGAACACCGGGGAGCTGTTTTTT. Amino acid sequence: CASRRLAGATRNTGELFF. The J gene is TRBJ2-2, the V gene TRBV19; 12 positions match TRBD2. CDR3 length: 18 residues. CDR1 is LNHDA and CDR2 is SQIVND in the germline V gene (reference sequence). The ends lost 6 bases at V and 1 base at J; junction bases unmatched: 9.

This chain uses TRBV25-1 with TRBJ1-6; weak D call: TRBD1 (6 bases). CDR1 and CDR2 from the germline V gene are MGHDK and SYGVNS. The CDR3 has 15 residues. V lost 1 base and J 7 bases, leaving 11 bases between the germline ends. CDR3 in amino acids: CASSEFRGLNSPLHF. The CDR3 DNA reads as TGTGCCAGCAGTGAATTCCGGGGGCTCAATTCACCCCTCCACTTT. The variable domain in full, completed from reference TRBV25-1 and TRBJ1-6, reads EADIYQTPRYLVIGTGKKITLECSQTMGHDKMYWYQQDPGMELHLIHYSYGVNSTEKGDLSSESTVSRIRTEHFPLTLESARPSHTSQYLCASSEFRGLNSPLHFGNGTRLTVT.

CDR3 residues: CASSLTSGGAYEQYF. The CDR3 region has the DNA TGTGCCAGCAGCTTGACTAGCGGGGGGGCCTACGAGCAGTACTTC. V and J are TRBV7-2 and TRBJ2-7, with 14 bases matching TRBD2. Losses at the gene ends were 3 bases for V and 2 bases for J; bases not matched to a gene: 0. The CDR3 extends over 15 amino acids. The germline gives CDR1 SGHTA, CDR2 FQGNSA.

The rearrangement uses TRBV5-6 and TRBJ2-3; the D gene is possibly TRBD2 (5 bases). Trimming shortened V by 1 base and J by 2 bases, and 11 bases separated the two germline ends. The germline V gene has CDR1 SGHDT and CDR2 YYEEEE. The CDR3 runs 15 residues. In DNA, the CDR3 is TGTGCCAGCAGCTTGTGGAGCGGATTCACAGATACGCAGTATTTT. It translates to CASSLWSGFTDTQYF.

V usage is TRBV5-6 and J usage is TRBJ2-2; TRBD1 might be the D (5 bases). Germline CDR1 SGHDT, CDR2 YYEEEE. This CDR3 contains 15 residues. V was pared by 4 bases and J by 5 bases, with 15 bases between. The DNA of the CDR3 is TGTGCCAGCAGCATACCGGGCCCAGGGACCGGGGAGCTGTTTTTT. Residues: CASSIPGPGTGELFF.

By frequency in the sample, this clone is medium-sized. The chain carries TRBV25-1 and TRBJ2-7; 8 nucleotides align to TRBD1. Trimming at V came to 3 bases and at J to 4 bases, leaving 11 bases not matched to a gene. Per the germline V gene, CDR1 is MGHDK and CDR2 is SYGVNS. The CDR3 covers 16 residues. This CDR3 is CASSDPRGRASYEQYF. The CDR3, as DNA: TGTGCCAGCAGTGACCCCAGGGGGCGCGCATCGTACGAGCAGTACTTC.

The chain combines TRBV6-1 with TRBJ2-3; 8 bases are a match to TRBD2. V was clipped by 2 bases and J by 4 bases; unmatched bases: 5. The CDR3 covers 15 residues. CDR1 is MNHNS, CDR2 SASEGT, per germline. The CDR3 spells CASSENGGAADTQYF. DNA of the CDR3: TGTGCCAGCAGTGAAAACGGGGGGGCCGCAGATACGCAGTATTTT.

The rearrangement links TRBV7-7 to TRBJ2-5; no definite D call. Germline CDR1 is SSHAT and CDR2 is FNYEAQ (reference sequence). The CDR3 is 13 amino acids. V was pared by 1 base and J by 1 base, with 4 bases between. The CDR3 region has the DNA TGTGCCAGCAGCTTAGGATTCCAAGAGACCCAGTACTTC. Its protein is CASSLGFQETQYF.

This clone was observed a single time. The gene calls are TRBV29-1 and TRBJ2-3; TRBD1 agrees at 7 bases. The CDR3 totals 12 residues. Germline values: CDR1 SQVTM, CDR2 ANQGSEA. V dropped 5 bases and J dropped 8; count of bases not matched to a gene: 7. In DNA form, the CDR3 reads TGCAGCGTTTCAGAAGGGGGCACTACGCAGTATTTT. Protein product: CSVSEGGTTQYF.

V is TRBV10-3 and J is TRBJ2-1, with 7 positions matching TRBD2. Per the germline V gene, CDR1 is ENHRY and CDR2 is SYGVKD. The CDR3 totals 16 residues. V trimming: 3 bases; J trimming: 6 bases; junction bases outside the gene matches: 11. CDR3 bases: TGTGCCATCAGTGAACATACTGGGGCTAGCGGCAATGAGCAGTTCTTC. Amino acid sequence: CAISEHTGASGNEQFF.

V is TRBV5-4 and J is TRBJ1-6, with a possible D match to TRBD1 (6 bases). The CDR3 is made up of 16 amino acids. Germline V gives CDR1 SGHNT, CDR2 YYREEE (reference sequence). V was clipped by 0 bases and J by 6 bases, with 13 bases between them. The CDR3 spells CASSLVRGRSNSPLHF. DNA for the CDR3: TGTGCCAGCAGCTTGGTACGGGGGCGCAGTAATTCACCCCTCCACTTT. The variable domain in full, completed from reference TRBV5-4 and TRBJ1-6, reads ETGVTQSPTHLIKTRGQQVTLRCSSQSGHNTVSWYQQALGQGPQFIFQYYREEENGRGNFPPRFSGLQFPNYSSELNVNALELDDSALYLCASSLVRGRSNSPLHFGNGTRLTVT.

The gene calls are TRBV19 and TRBJ1-2; unclear D gene. Germline V gene data show CDR1 as LNHDA and CDR2 as SQIVND (reference sequence). This CDR3 is 12 amino acids long. V lost 7 bases and J 4 bases, leaving 10 bases between the germline ends. The CDR3 sequence is CASNVGIYGYTF. The CDR3 DNA reads as TGTGCCAGTAATGTCGGGATCTATGGCTACACCTTC.

The V call is TRBV11-3, the J call TRBJ2-5; a weak D match, TRBD1 (6 bases). The CDR3 covers 13 residues. V was pared by 3 bases and J by 5 bases, with 10 bases between. The germline gives CDR1 SGHNT, CDR2 YENEEA. The CDR3 here is CASSFGGRETQYF. The CDR3 DNA reads as TGTGCCAGCAGCTTTGGGGGCCGCGAGACCCAGTACTTC.

In its sample, this clone was seen a few times. V usage is TRBV12-2 and J usage is TRBJ2-5; the D call of TRBD2 is as the table states it, not checked on the DNA. TRBV12-2 is shown as a pseudogene. CDR3 size: 15 residues. For the CDR3, the DNA is TGTGCAAGTCGCTTAGCGCTATATGGAGGAGAGACCCAGTACTTC. Protein product: CASRLALYGGETQYF.

The V gene is TRBV2, the J gene TRBJ1-2; no definite D call. CDR1 SNHLY and CDR2 FYNNEI come from the germline V gene. The V end lost 4 bases, the J end lost 2 bases, and 8 bases lay between the germline ends. CDR3 length: 13 amino acids. CDR3 residues: CASSVGRNYGYTF. Written as DNA, the CDR3 is TGTGCCAGCAGTGTCGGGAGAAACTATGGCTACACCTTC.

The V and J genes are TRBV7-8 and TRBJ1-3, with 9 bases that match TRBD1. The CDR3 has 17 amino acids. J was trimmed by 2 bases and V by 1 base; bases with no gene match: 6. The V gene's germline CDR1 is SGHVS and CDR2 FQNEAQ. The CDR3 here is CASSLDNRGLTGNTIYF. DNA of the CDR3: TGTGCCAGCAGCTTAGACAACAGGGGGCTAACTGGAAACACCATATATTTT.

V gene TRBV11-3 combines with J gene TRBJ1-6; no clear D gene. CDR1 and CDR2 (germline): SGHNT, YENEEA. Trimming removed 4 bases at V and 2 bases at J, with 3 bases between. The CDR3 is made up of 13 amino acids. In DNA, the CDR3 is TGTGCCAGCAGCTCGACCTATAATTCACCCCTCCACTTT. This translates into CASSSTYNSPLHF. The whole variable domain, remainder taken from reference TRBV11-3 and TRBJ1-6, is EAGVVQSPRYKIIEKKQPVAFWCNPISGHNTLYWYLQNLGQGPELLIRYENEEAVDDSQLPKDRFSAERLKGVDSTLKIQPAELGDSAVYLCASSSTYNSPLHFGNGTRLTVT.

The chain carries TRBV5-1 and TRBJ2-5; TRBD2 might be the D (5 bases). CDR1 is SGHRS, CDR2 YFSETQ, per germline. Deletions cut 0 bases from V and 6 bases from J, with 12 bases between. This CDR3 has 14 residues. As DNA, the CDR3 is TGCGCCAGCAGCTTGGGGCGGGTGGTGCAGACCCAGTACTTC. As protein: CASSLGRVVQTQYF.

V usage is TRBV5-6 and J usage is TRBJ2-3; D is uncertain. V lost 0 bases, J lost 2 bases, and 13 bases lay in between. Germline V gives CDR1 SGHDT, CDR2 YYEEEE. The CDR3 spans 16 residues. The CDR3 DNA reads TGTGCCAGCAGCTTGGAACAGCGCTCTTACACAGATACGCAGTATTTT. Translation gives CASSLEQRSYTDTQYF.

The chain joins TRBV7-2 to TRBJ2-7; D is unresolved. Looked up from germline, CDR1 is SGHTA and CDR2 is FQGNSA. The CDR3 covers 15 residues. The ends were cut back, 5 bases at V and 2 bases at J, with 16 bases in the middle. The CDR3 here is CASSRPGIGPYEQYF. The CDR3 DNA follows: TGTGCCAGCAGCCGTCCTGGAATAGGGCCCTACGAGCAGTACTTC.

This clone was detected only a few times. The rearrangement uses TRBV12-5 and TRBJ1-3; unclear D gene. The CDR3 loop spans 15 amino acids. Germline lookup yields CDR1 LGHNT and CDR2 FRNRAP. With 7 bases removed from V and 3 bases from J, the gap between germline ends came to 16 bases. The CDR3, as DNA: TGTGCTAGTGCCCCCATCGGATACCATGGAAACACCATATATTTT. Its protein is CASAPIGYHGNTIYF.

This clone is large by share. V is TRBV15 and J is TRBJ1-2, with a tentative D call TRBD1 (5 bases). Germline assignment: CDR1 LNHNV and CDR2 YYDKDF (reference sequence). The V gene lost 8 bases and the J gene lost 0 bases, with 13 bases spanning the gap. The CDR3 runs to 14 residues. The CDR3 DNA sequence: TGTGCCACCGGATGGGGGACCTCTAACTATGGCTACACCTTC. Translating gives CATGWGTSNYGYTF.

This clone has just a few counts. This chain joins TRBV4-2 and TRBJ2-3; D is possibly TRBD1 or TRBD2 (6 bases each). Per germline, CDR1 LGHNA and CDR2 YNFKEQ. Trimming stripped 1 base from V and 2 bases from J, with 13 bases between. The CDR3 length is 16 residues. The CDR3 coding sequence is TGTGCCAGCAGCCAAGGAGGGGGGCCCTCCACAGATACGCAGTATTTT. This sequence encodes CASSQGGGPSTDTQYF.

The CDR3 DNA is TGCGCCAGCAGTGCCAGGGCCCAAAATTCACCCCTCCACTTT. Its translation is CASSARAQNSPLHF. V is TRBV10-2 and J is TRBJ1-6; D possibly corresponds to TRBD1 (5 bases). CDR3 length: 14 residues. Germline values: CDR1 WSHSY, CDR2 SAAADI. V lost 4 bases and J 7 bases, leaving 11 bases between the germline ends.

V gene TRBV27 combines with J gene TRBJ2-7; D is uncertain. V was clipped by 3 bases and J by 9 bases, with 12 bases between them. This CDR3 spans 12 amino acids. Germline lookup yields CDR1 MNHEY and CDR2 SMNVEV (reference sequence). The DNA for the CDR3 is TGTGCCAGCAGTTTGTTTCAGGCCGGGCAGTACTTC. Amino acid sequence: CASSLFQAGQYF.

This sequence joins TRBV4-1 and TRBJ2-5; D ambiguous. Germline assignment: CDR1 MGHRA and CDR2 YSYEKL. Deletions cut 4 bases from V and 4 bases from J, with 13 bases between. The CDR3 spans 14 residues. CDR3 DNA sequence: TGCGCCAGCAGCCCAGCTGGGATACGAGAGACCCAGTACTTC. It codes for CASSPAGIRETQYF.

In this sample, this clone turned up a few times. The V and J genes are TRBV30 and TRBJ2-3, with TRBD1 identical over 9 bases. There are 14 residues in the CDR3. Germline loops: CDR1 GTSNPN, CDR2 SVGIG (reference sequence). Trimming at V came to 5 bases and at J to 1 base, leaving 4 bases not matched to a gene. The CDR3 DNA follows: TGTGCCTGGGCGACAGGGGGAGGCACAGATACGCAGTATTTT. Its protein is CAWATGGGTDTQYF.

This clone was seen a few times. V and J are TRBV19 and TRBJ1-6; D is undetermined. CDR1 is LNHDA, CDR2 SQIVND, per germline (reference sequence). The CDR3 extends over 13 amino acids. The V gene lost 3 bases and the J gene lost 5 bases, with 5 bases spanning the gap. The CDR3 DNA reads as TGTGCCAGTAGTATCAGCGATAATTCACCCCTCCACTTT. Translation gives CASSISDNSPLHF.